What follows describes a single TCR beta chain. Its antigen remains unknown. Healthy bone marrow donors supplied every sample. The source of the sample is a study of cytomegalovirus exposure and HLA in healthy donors. Study-wide findings and caveats: Reportedly, a later analysis found an Asian-associated ancestry cluster had fewer N-insertions than the roughly 700-donor mean.

The PCR made use of 60 Vbeta and 13 Jbeta primers. Repertoires were generated with immunoSEQ multiplex PCR, while TCRdb's copy carries only in-frame clones and drops some. The table has over 150,000 clones, around 77% seen once; the top ten hold less than 3%. This CDR3 has 15 amino acids. Looked up from germline, CDR1 is MGHRA and CDR2 is YSYEKL. Trimming removed 4 bases from V and 2 bases from J; junction bases left unmatched: 5. Source material: PBMCs. This clonotype was sampled from a woman in her thirties in good health and CMV-seronegative. This chain joins TRBV4-1 and TRBJ1-5; 7 bases map to TRBD1. CDR3 protein: CASSPRDRGNQPQHF. The CDR3 DNA reads TGCGCCAGCAGCCCCAGAGACAGGGGCAATCAGCCCCAGCATTTT.